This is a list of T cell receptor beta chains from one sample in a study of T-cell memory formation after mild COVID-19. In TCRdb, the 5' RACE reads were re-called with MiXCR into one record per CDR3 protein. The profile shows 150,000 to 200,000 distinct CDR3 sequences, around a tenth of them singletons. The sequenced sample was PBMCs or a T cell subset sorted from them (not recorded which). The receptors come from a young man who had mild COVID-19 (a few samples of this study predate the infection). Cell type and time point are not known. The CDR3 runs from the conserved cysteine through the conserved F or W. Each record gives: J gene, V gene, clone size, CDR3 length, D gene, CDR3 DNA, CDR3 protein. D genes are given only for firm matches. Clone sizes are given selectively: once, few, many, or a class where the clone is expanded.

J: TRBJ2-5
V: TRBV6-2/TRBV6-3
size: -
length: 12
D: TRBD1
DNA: TGTGCCAGCTCTGACAGGGTGGAGACCCAGTACTTC
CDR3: CASSDRVETQYF

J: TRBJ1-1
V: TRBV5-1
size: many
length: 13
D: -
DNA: TGTGCCAGCAGCTTAGGAGTGAACACTGAAGCTTTCTTT
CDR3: CASSLGVNTEAFF

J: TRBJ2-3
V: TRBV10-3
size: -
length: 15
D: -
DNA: TGTGCCATCAGTGCTGGCCAGGGAGAGGTTGATACGCAGTATTTT
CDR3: CAISAGQGEVDTQYF

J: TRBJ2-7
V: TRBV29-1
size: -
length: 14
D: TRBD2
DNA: TGCAGCGGAGGAGCGGGGGCGACCTCCTACGAGCAGTACTTC
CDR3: CSGGAGATSYEQYF

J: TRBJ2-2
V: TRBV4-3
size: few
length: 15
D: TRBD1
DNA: TGCGCCAGCAGCCAGACAGGGGTGCGGACCGGGGAGCTGTTTTTT
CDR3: CASSQTGVRTGELFF

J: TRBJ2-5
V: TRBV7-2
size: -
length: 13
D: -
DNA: TGTGCCAGCAGCTTAGGGGCAATGGAGACCCAGTACTTC
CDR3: CASSLGAMETQYF

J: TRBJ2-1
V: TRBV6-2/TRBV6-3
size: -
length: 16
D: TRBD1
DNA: TGTGCCAGCAGTTACTCGTGGGACAGAGCTTACAATGAGCAGTTCTTC
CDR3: CASSYSWDRAYNEQFF

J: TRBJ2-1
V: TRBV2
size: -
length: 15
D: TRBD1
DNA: TGTGCCAGCAGTGTGGACAGGGCGCTTTACAATGAGCAGTTCTTC
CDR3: CASSVDRALYNEQFF

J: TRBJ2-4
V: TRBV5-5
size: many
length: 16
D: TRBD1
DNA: TGTGCCAGCAGCTTCAGGACAGGACTAGCCAAAAACATTCAGTACTTC
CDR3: CASSFRTGLAKNIQYF

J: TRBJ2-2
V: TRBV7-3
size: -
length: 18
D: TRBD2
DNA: TGTGCCAGCAGCCCATGGGGGAGCGGGGCCATGAACACCGGGGAGCTGTTTTTT
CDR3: CASSPWGSGAMNTGELFF

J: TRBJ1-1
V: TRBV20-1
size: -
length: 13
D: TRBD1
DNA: TGCAGTACGCGGGACAGGGGGCTCACTGAAGCTTTCTTT
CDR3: CSTRDRGLTEAFF

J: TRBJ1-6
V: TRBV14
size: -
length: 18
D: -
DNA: TGTGCCAGCAGCCCCAGGACATTCGGGAGCTCCTATAATTCACCCCTCCACTTT
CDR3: CASSPRTFGSSYNSPLHF